This record concerns one T cell receptor (beta chain) sequence. This clone was detected once. This clone's antigen is unknown. Per-base qualities were not stored, and no clone one base away is much larger. This entry comes from a study of blood T cell repertoires in COVID-19 (TCRdb year 2020). About the study as a whole: The collaborator samples originated in the United States, Italy and Spain and spanned the acute and convalescent phases of COVID-19. Where HLA class I and class II types were available, the types were taken from metadata supplied by the sample provider, not from assay-based typing. Subjects who had been exposed to COVID-19, were actively infected with it, or had recovered from it provided the deeply sampled blood TCRbeta repertoires that made up the dataset. A de-identified subject ID, COVID-19 status, age in years and sex were almost always included in the sample metadata. The repertoires were made available in a free public database intended to serve as a resource for research on the immune response to SARS-CoV-2. The material from the prospective study consisted of cDNA or gDNA derived from T cells, B-cell-depleted T cells, or PBMCs. Samples were obtained from the ongoing ImmuneRACE study (first 160 participants) and from 1,254 subjects provided by 6 global collaborators. On the study overall, not on this receptor specifically: The amount of clinical and demographic metadata varied by source and participant and was provided uncurated.

Collaborating institutions collected whole blood in K2EDTA tubes following their own protocols. For TCRbeta analysis, collaborators shipped samples in one of three forms: frozen whole blood, isolated PBMCs, or DNA extracted from either of those sample types. The immunoSEQ Assay, a bias-controlled multiplex PCR, was used to amplify TCRbeta CDR3 regions from genomic DNA. On the authors' methods: Within the assay, amplification of reference gene primers was used to estimate how many nucleated cells each sample contained. To quantify the absolute abundance of each unique TCRbeta CDR3 rearrangement, sequence reads were collapsed and filtered. Productive Simpson clonality was computed per sample as the square root of Simpson's diversity index over productive rearrangements. TCRdb took this table from immuneACCESS and kept in-frame rearrangements with V and J called. Such tables lack part of the clones; where checked against another copy, unresolved V genes explain under half of the gap, and the rest is unexplained. Clone size and V and J calls were adopted from that table, with D and trimming inferred from the DNA. In this sample the table shows some 60,000 clones, more than 75% of which occur a single time. The top ten clones comprise about 7.1% of the sample.

The CDR3 numbers 12 residues from cysteine through phenylalanine. Just CDR3 DNA is preserved here, 36 bases in frame from base 1. V sheds 8 bases and J sheds 7 bases, leaving 12 bases between their ends. CDR1 and CDR2 are read off the germline V gene as MNHEY and SVGAGI. The sample comprised peripheral blood. The TCR originated in a man aged 60 to 75 with acute or convalescent COVID-19. The sequence is built from TRBV6-5 and TRBJ2-1, and perhaps TRBD2 as D gene, on 5 matching bases. The CDR3 region has the sequence CASGRTLNEQFF. The DNA sequence reads TGTGCCAGCGGTCGGACTCTTAATGAGCAGTTCTTC.